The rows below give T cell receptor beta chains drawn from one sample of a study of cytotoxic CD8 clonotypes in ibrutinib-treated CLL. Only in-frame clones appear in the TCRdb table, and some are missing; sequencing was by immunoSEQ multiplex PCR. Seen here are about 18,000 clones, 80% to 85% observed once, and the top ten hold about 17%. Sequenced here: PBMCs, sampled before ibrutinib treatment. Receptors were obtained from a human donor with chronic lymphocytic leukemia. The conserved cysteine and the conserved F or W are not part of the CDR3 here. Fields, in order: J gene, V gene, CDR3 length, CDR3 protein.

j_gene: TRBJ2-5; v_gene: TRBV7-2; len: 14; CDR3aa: ASSLWTSGSSETQY
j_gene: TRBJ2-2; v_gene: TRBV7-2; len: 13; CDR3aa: ASSLVSGGTGELF
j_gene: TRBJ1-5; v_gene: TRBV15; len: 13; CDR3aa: ATSRDDRSNQPQH
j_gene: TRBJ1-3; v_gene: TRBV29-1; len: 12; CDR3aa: SVMVTNSGNTIY
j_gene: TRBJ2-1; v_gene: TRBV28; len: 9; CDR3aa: ASSLGGEQF
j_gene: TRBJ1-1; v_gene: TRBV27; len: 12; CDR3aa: ASSTTDMNTEAF
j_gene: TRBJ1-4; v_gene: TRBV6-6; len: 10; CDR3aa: ASSTTNEKLF
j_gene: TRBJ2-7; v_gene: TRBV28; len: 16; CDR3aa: ASSSPPRLAGGDYEQY
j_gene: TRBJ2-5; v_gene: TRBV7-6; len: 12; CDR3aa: ASSLTGSGETQY
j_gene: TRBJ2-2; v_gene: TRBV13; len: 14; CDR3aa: ASSLGGLANTGELF
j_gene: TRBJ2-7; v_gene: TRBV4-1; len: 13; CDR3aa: ASSQDTGPTGEQY
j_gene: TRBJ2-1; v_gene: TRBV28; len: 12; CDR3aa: ASSYWTGRNEQF
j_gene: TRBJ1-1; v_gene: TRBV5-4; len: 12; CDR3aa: ASSKETRGTEAF
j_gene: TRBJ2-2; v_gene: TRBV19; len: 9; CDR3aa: ASSFRGELF
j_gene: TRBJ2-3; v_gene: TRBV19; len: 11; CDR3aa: ASSGPPTDTQY
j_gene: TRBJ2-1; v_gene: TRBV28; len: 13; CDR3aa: ASIPDGAPQNEQF
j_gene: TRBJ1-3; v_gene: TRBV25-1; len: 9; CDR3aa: ASSWGDTIY
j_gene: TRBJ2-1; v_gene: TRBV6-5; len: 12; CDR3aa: ASSLLDGGYEQF
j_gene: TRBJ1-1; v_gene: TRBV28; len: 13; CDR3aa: ASLLERRSDTEAF
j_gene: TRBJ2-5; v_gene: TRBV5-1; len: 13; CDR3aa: ASSLGEWGQETQY
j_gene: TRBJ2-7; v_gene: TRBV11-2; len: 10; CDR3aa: ASSFGNYEQY
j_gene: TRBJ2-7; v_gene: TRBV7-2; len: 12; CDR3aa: ASSLGHASHEQY
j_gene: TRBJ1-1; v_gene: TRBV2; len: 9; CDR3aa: ASMGRGEAF
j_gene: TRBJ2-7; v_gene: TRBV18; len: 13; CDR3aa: ASSPLGQNSYEQY
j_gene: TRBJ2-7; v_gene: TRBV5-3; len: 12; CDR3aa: ARSRLAGSYEQY
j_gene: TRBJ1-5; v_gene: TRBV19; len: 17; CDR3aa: ASSIDWGTGGAGNQPQH
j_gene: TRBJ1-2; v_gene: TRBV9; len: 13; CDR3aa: ASSAGQAEGYGYT
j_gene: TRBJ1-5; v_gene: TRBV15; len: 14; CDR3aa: ATSRATGKSNQPQH
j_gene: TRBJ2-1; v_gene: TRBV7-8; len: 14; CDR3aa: ASSGREAGAYNEQF
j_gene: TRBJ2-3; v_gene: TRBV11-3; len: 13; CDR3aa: ASSFGQGETDTQY
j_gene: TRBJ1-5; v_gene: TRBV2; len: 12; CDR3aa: ASTEWTEDQPQH
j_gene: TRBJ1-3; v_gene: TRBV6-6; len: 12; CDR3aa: ASSPRADGNTIY
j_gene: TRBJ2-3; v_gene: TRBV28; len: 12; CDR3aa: ASSAGGAPDTQY
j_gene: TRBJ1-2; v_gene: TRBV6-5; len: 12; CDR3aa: ASSYQPEISGYT
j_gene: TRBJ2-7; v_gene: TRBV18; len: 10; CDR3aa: ASSPRDNEQY
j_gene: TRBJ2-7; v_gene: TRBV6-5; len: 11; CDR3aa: ASTQTIMGEQY
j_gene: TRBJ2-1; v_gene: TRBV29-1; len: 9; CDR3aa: SAASGAEQF
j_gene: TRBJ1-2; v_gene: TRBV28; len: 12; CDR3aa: ASSPSGTAYGYT
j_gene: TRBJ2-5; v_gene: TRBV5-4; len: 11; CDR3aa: ASSLGRGETQY
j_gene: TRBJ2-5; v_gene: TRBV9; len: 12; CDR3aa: ASSADTEGETQY
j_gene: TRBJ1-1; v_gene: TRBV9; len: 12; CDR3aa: ASSVGSQNTEAF
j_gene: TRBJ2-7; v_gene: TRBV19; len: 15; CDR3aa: ASSIEGGLAGSYEQY
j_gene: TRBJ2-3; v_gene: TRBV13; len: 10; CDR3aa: ASSLSTDTQY
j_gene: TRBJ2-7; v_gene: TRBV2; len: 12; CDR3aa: ASTRDREFYEQY
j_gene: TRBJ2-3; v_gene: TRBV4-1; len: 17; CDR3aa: ASSQGPGQGGPQTDTQY
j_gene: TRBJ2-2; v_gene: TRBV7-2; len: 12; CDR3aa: AGGGTSVAGELF
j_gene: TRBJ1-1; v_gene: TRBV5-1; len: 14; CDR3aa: ASSLAVWTWDTEAF
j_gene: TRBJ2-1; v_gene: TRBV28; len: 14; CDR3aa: ASSLPREASDNEQF
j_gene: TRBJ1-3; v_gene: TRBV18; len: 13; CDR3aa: ASSPIQGGTDTIY
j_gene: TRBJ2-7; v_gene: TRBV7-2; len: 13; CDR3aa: ASSDRDRGSYEQY